This paragraph covers one TCR beta chain sequence. The table came from immunoSEQ multiplex PCR; TCRdb's copy has only in-frame clones and leaves some out. The sample holds some 240,000 clones; approximately 86% are singletons and the top ten take 1% to 1.5%. The data are from a study of cytomegalovirus exposure and HLA in healthy donors. Study details: The 130 or so validation repertoires, a later analysis reported, used the same platform as the 600 to 700 repertoires from the first cohort.

The donors formed part of the roughly 120-subject validation cohort, distinct from the roughly 640-subject first cohort. The TCR originated in a woman in her twenties or thirties in good health and CMV-seropositive. The sequenced sample was PBMCs.

CDR3 region: CASSLLFSGRRTGELFF. The DNA for the CDR3 is TGTGCCAGCAGCTTGTTATTTAGCGGGAGAAGGACCGGGGAGCTGTTTTTT. J is TRBJ2-2 and V is TRBV11-3; the match to TRBD2 covers 9 bases. The CDR3 is 17 residues long. The germline gives CDR1 SGHNT, CDR2 YENEEA. Losses at the gene ends were 3 bases for V and 5 bases for J; bases not matched to a gene: 10. The whole variable domain, filled in from reference TRBV11-3 and TRBJ2-2, reads EAGVVQSPRYKIIEKKQPVAFWCNPISGHNTLYWYLQNLGQGPELLIRYENEEAVDDSQLPKDRFSAERLKGVDSTLKIQPAELGDSAVYLCASSLLFSGRRTGELFFGEGSRLTVL.